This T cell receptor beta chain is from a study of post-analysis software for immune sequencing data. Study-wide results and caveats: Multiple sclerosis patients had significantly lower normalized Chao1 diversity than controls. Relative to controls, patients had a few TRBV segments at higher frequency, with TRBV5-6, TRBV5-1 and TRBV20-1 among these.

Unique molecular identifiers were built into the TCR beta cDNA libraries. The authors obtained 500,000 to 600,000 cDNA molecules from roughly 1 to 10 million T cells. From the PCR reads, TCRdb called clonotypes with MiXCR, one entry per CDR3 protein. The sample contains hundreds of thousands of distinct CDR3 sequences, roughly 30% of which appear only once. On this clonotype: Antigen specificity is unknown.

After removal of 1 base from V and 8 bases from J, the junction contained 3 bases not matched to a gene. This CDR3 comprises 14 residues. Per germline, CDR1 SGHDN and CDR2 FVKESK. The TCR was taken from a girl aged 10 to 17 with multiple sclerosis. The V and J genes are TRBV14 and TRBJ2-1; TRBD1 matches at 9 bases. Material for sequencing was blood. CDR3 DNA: TGTGCCAGCAGCCAAGCGGGACAGGGTTATGAGCAGTTCTTC. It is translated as CASSQAGQGYEQFF. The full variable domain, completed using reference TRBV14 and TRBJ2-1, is EAGVTQFPSHSVIEKGQTVTLRCDPISGHDNLYWYRRVMGKEIKFLLHFVKESKQDESGMPNNRFLAERTGGTYSTLKVQPAELEDSGVYFCASSQAGQGYEQFFGPGTRLTVL.